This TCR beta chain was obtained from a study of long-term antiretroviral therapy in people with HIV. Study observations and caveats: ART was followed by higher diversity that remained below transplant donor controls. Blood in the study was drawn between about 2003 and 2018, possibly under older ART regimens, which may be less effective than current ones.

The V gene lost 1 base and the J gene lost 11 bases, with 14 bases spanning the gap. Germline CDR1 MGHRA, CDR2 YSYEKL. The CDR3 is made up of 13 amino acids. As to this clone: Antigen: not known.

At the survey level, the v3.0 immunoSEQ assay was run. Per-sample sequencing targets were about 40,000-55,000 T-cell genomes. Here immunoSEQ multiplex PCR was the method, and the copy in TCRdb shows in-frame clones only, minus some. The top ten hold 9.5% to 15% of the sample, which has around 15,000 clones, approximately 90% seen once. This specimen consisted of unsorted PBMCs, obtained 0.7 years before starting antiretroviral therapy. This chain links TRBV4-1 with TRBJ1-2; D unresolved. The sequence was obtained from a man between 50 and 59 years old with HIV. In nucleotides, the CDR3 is TGCGCCAGCAGCCAAGGGAATAGGGTTTTTTACACCTTC. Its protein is CASSQGNRVFYTF.